A single sample is the source of the 25 T cell receptor beta chains below, sequenced in a study of T cells in Graves' hyperthyroidism and ophthalmopathy. RNA transcripts provided the source from which TCR beta CDR3 regions were amplified. Initially, a first-round RT-PCR of the TCR CDR3 employed the HTBI primer set. Each CDR3 protein gets one entry after TCRdb re-called the multiplex PCR reads with MiXCR. The sample includes about 480,000 distinct CDR3 sequences, approximately 14% of them seen just once. The sample was blood. All receptors come from a woman aged 18-30 years with Graves' hyperthyroidism.

The chain recombines TRBV9 with TRBJ1-3, with 7 bases matching TRBD1. Germline assignment: CDR1 SGDLS and CDR2 YYNGEE. This CDR3 region has 16 residues. J was trimmed by 0 bases and V by 4 bases; bases with no gene match: 7. As DNA, the CDR3 is TGTGCCAGCAGCCCTAAGACAGGGACCTCTGGAAACACCATATATTTT. Its protein is CASSPKTGTSGNTIYF.

Ten or more counts support this clonotype. The rearrangement links TRBV12-3 or TRBV12-4 to TRBJ1-5; 11 nucleotides agree with TRBD1. CDR3 length equals 15 residues. V lost 5 bases, J lost 5 bases, and 5 bases stayed unmatched. In nucleotides, the CDR3 is TGTGCCAGCAGTCCACAGGACAGGGGGCATCAGCCCCAGCATTTT. Translated, it gives CASSPQDRGHQPQHF.

This clonotype has ten or more counts. The chain is built from TRBV12-3 or TRBV12-4 and TRBJ1-5; TRBD1 matches at 7 bases. V lost 4 bases, J lost 7 bases, and 7 bases stayed unmatched. CDR3 length: 14 amino acids. CDR3 coding DNA: TGTGCCAGCAGTTCGACAGGGAGGGGACAGCCCCAGCATTTT. Protein sequence: CASSSTGRGQPQHF.

This clonotype was detected many times. The chain joins TRBV30 to TRBJ1-6, with D hard to call. V gave up 5 bases and J gave up 15 bases, with 14 bases separating them. Germline CDR1 is GTSNPN and CDR2 is SVGIG (reference sequence). The CDR3 is 11 residues long. CDR3 DNA: TGTGCCTGGGACTGGGAGACTCGCCTCCACTTT. Its protein is CAWDWETRLHF.

This clonotype was recorded many times. The V gene is TRBV12-3 or TRBV12-4, the J gene TRBJ1-1; possible D gene TRBD1, 5 bases. The V end lost 8 bases, the J end lost 0 bases, and 22 bases lay between the germline ends. The CDR3 has 17 residues. The CDR3 sequence is CASRTDWGGGMNTEAFF. In DNA form, the CDR3 reads TGTGCCAGCCGTACCGATTGGGGCGGGGGGATGAACACTGAAGCTTTCTTT.

This clonotype was seen a few times. The V and J genes are TRBV13 and TRBJ2-1, with D perhaps matching TRBD2 (6 bases). This CDR3 comprises 14 residues. Germline V lookup: CDR1 PRHDT, CDR2 FYEKMQ (reference sequence). Trimming stripped 1 base from V and 7 bases from J, with 11 bases between. The CDR3 protein is CASSLDQEGNEQFF. CDR3 sequence (DNA): TGTGCCAGCAGCTTAGATCAGGAGGGGAATGAGCAGTTCTTC.

The chain is built from TRBV12-3 or TRBV12-4 and TRBJ2-3; D is undetermined. V was cut by 6 bases and J by 2 bases, with 6 bases left in between. The CDR3 covers 12 residues. The CDR3 region has the DNA TGTGCCAGCAGCATTTCCACAGATACGCAGTATTTT. It translates to CASSISTDTQYF.

This clonotype has a count of ten or more. This chain connects TRBV11-3 to TRBJ2-1; 10 bases map to TRBD2. V was clipped by 6 bases and J by 9 bases; unmatched bases: 5. This CDR3 contains 13 residues. CDR1 and CDR2 (germline): SGHNT, YENEEA. CDR3 nucleotides: TGTGCCAGCAGGAATATAGCGGGAGGTGAGCAGTTCTTC. This codes for CASRNIAGGEQFF.

This clonotype was recorded a few times. In nucleotides, the CDR3 is TGTGCCAGTAGTCTGCGTCCAGCCCTCTCTGGGGCCAACGTCCTGACTTTC. It is translated as CASSLRPALSGANVLTF. This chain joins TRBV19 and TRBJ2-6, with D uncertain. The CDR3 is 17 residues long. V was trimmed by 5 bases and J by 0 bases, leaving 14 bases between them. CDR1 LNHDA and CDR2 SQIVND come from the germline V gene (reference sequence). Using reference TRBV19 and TRBJ2-6 for the parts outside the CDR3, the full variable domain is DGGITQSPKYLFRKEGQNVTLSCEQNLNHDAMYWYRQDPGQGLRLIYYSQIVNDFQKGDIAEGYSVSREKKESFPLTVTSAQKNPTAFYLCASSLRPALSGANVLTFGAGSRLTVL.

This clonotype was seen at least ten times. The DNA of the CDR3 is TGTGCCAGCAGCTTAGTTGGACAAACCCAGCATTTT. Its protein product is CASSLVGQTQHF. V and J are TRBV11-2 and TRBJ1-5; possibly TRBD1 for D (5 bases). Trimming left V 1 base short and J 11 bases short, with 9 bases between. This CDR3 has 12 residues. CDR1 is SGHAT and CDR2 is FQNNGV in the germline V gene.

This clonotype has ten or more counts. The chain joins TRBV9 to TRBJ1-1; unclear D gene. The CDR3 sequence is 13 residues long. The ends were cut back, 2 bases at V and 1 base at J, with 6 bases in the middle. CDR1 SGDLS and CDR2 YYNGEE come from the germline V gene. The CDR3 region has the DNA TGTGCCAGCAGCGTCGATGAGAACACTGAAGCTTTCTTT. It specifies CASSVDENTEAFF.

Ten or more counts support this clonotype. DNA of the CDR3: TGCGCCAGTGGGACAGGGGCGAACACCGGGGAGCTGTTTTTT. Translated, it gives CASGTGANTGELFF. This chain links TRBV10-2 with TRBJ2-2; 10 bases match TRBD1. V dropped 9 bases and J dropped 0; count of bases not matched to a gene: 1. The CDR3 runs 14 residues. Germline CDR1 WSHSY, CDR2 SAAADI.

This clonotype was counted many times. V gene TRBV27 combines with J gene TRBJ2-2; TRBD1 might be the D (6 bases). V was clipped by 3 bases and J by 6 bases, with 8 bases between them. In germline, CDR1 is MNHEY, CDR2 SMNVEV (reference sequence). This CDR3 contains 13 residues. CDR3 residues: CASSLWTAGELFF. CDR3 DNA: TGTGCCAGCAGTTTGTGGACAGCCGGGGAGCTGTTTTTT.

This clonotype was seen many times. This rearrangement joins TRBV12-3 or TRBV12-4 to TRBJ1-5; D is undetermined. There are 13 residues in the CDR3. Trimming stripped 7 bases from V and 6 bases from J, with 13 bases between. CDR3 bases: TGTGCCAGCAAATCCTCGTCGGGTCAGCCCCAGCATTTT. It specifies CASKSSSGQPQHF.

This chain links TRBV11-2 with TRBJ2-3; D may be TRBD2 (5 bases). The germline V gene has CDR1 SGHAT and CDR2 FQNNGV. The CDR3 covers 17 residues. V was clipped by 5 bases and J by 1 base, with 19 bases between them. This CDR3 is CASSQVSTRRRTDTQYF. In nucleotides, the CDR3 is TGTGCCAGCAGCCAGGTGTCCACTAGAAGGCGCACAGATACGCAGTATTTT.

This clonotype came up many times. The chain employs TRBV30 and TRBJ1-3; D ambiguous. The ends were cut back, 1 base at V and 0 bases at J, with 7 bases in the middle. The CDR3 contains 14 residues. Germline assignment: CDR1 GTSNPN and CDR2 SVGIG (reference sequence). The CDR3 nucleotides are TGTGCCTGGAGTGGGACCGTCTCTGGAAACACCATATATTTT. Translated, it gives CAWSGTVSGNTIYF.

This clonotype was seen at least ten times. This sequence joins TRBV18 and TRBJ1-5, with a possible D match to TRBD1 (6 bases). The germline V gene has CDR1 KGHSH and CDR2 LQKENI. This CDR3 is 17 amino acids long. V dropped 2 bases and J dropped 0 bases, with 14 bases sitting between them. The CDR3 is CASSPDPQGRSNQPQHF. DNA for the CDR3: TGTGCCAGCTCACCAGACCCTCAGGGGCGTAGCAATCAGCCCCAGCATTTT.

This clonotype was seen at least ten times. V and J are TRBV28 and TRBJ1-2, with TRBD1 identical over 8 bases. Trimming at V came to 7 bases and at J to 8 bases, leaving 9 bases not matched to a gene. CDR3 size: 13 residues. The germline gives CDR1 MDHEN, CDR2 SYDVKM. CDR3 sequence (DNA): TGTGCCAGCACTGTCCAGGGGGCGAAAGGCTACACCTTC. It translates to CASTVQGAKGYTF.

This clonotype appeared a few times. The rearrangement uses TRBV3-1 and TRBJ2-7; 9 bases agree with TRBD2. Germline trimming cut 4 bases from V and 2 bases from J; bases unmatched to any gene: 18. The CDR3 runs to 19 residues. In germline, CDR1 is LGHDT, CDR2 YNNKEL (reference sequence). CDR3 protein: CASSLLAGGGLAGTYEQYF. The CDR3 DNA sequence: TGTGCCAGCAGCCTCCTCGCTGGGGGCGGGCTAGCGGGAACCTACGAGCAGTACTTC.

The CDR3 sequence is CASSRGLAGGRPFF. The CDR3 DNA reads as TGTGCCAGCAGCCGGGGACTAGCGGGAGGGCGGCCGTTCTTC. This sequence joins TRBV14 and TRBJ2-1, with 16 bases aligning to TRBD2. CDR1 and CDR2 from the germline V gene are SGHDN and FVKESK. Losses at the gene ends were 4 bases for V and 15 bases for J; bases not matched to a gene: 6. The CDR3 covers 14 residues.

This clonotype was recorded only once. A much larger clonotype is one base distant, so this may be a read error. The chain employs TRBV11-2 and TRBJ1-5; 7 nucleotides line up with TRBD1. The V gene's germline CDR1 is SGHAT and CDR2 FQNNGV. There are 15 residues in the CDR3. The CDR3 nucleotides read TGTGCCAGCAGCACTACAGGGGCGGGGGGTCAGCCCCTGCATTTT. It codes for CASSTTGAGGQPLHF.

There are a few counts of this clonotype. CDR3 residues: CASSLAAGGWETQYF. CDR3 DNA: TGCGCCAGCAGCTTGGCGGCAGGCGGTTGGGAGACCCAGTACTTC. J is TRBJ2-5 and V is TRBV5-1; D gene unclear. CDR3 size: 15 residues. Trimming removed 0 bases at V and 5 bases at J, with 14 bases between. From germline, CDR1 is SGHRS and CDR2 YFSETQ.

This clonotype occurred many times. This chain connects TRBV5-1 to TRBJ2-3, with 9 positions matching TRBD2. There are 14 residues in the CDR3. V lost 7 bases, J lost 2 bases, and 5 bases stayed unmatched. Germline V CDR1 and CDR2: SGHRS, YFSETQ. CDR3 nucleotides: TGCGCCAGCGGAAGCGGGGGGTTCACAGATACGCAGTATTTT. Its protein is CASGSGGFTDTQYF.

The chain employs TRBV19 and TRBJ2-1, with D tentatively TRBD2 (6 bases). Trimming took off 5 bases at V and 3 bases at J, with 17 bases between the two ends. Per germline, CDR1 LNHDA and CDR2 SQIVND (reference sequence). The CDR3 extends over 16 amino acids. In DNA, the CDR3 is TGTGCCAGTAGTTCAGCGGGCTCGCCGGACTACAATGAGCAGTTCTTC. Its translation: CASSSAGSPDYNEQFF.

There are many counts of this clonotype. The J gene is TRBJ2-1, the V gene TRBV27, with TRBD2 identical over 7 bases. The CDR3 is 14 residues long. With 3 bases clipped from V and 8 bases from J, the junction kept 7 bases outside the gene matches. The germline V gene encodes CDR1 MNHEY and CDR2 SMNVEV (reference sequence). The CDR3 DNA follows: TGTGCCAGCAGTTTCTCGCGGGAGAACCATGAGCAGTTCTTC. Translated, it gives CASSFSRENHEQFF.